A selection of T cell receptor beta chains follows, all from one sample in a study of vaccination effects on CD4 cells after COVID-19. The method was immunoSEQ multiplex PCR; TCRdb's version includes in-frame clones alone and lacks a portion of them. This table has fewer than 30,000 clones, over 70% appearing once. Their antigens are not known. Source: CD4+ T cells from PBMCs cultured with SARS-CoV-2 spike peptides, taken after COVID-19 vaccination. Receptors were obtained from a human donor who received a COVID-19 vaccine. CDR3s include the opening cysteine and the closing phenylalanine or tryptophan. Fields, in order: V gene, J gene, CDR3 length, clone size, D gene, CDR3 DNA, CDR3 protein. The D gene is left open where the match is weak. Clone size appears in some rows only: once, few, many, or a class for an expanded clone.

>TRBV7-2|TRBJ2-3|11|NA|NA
TGTGCCAGCAGCCAACGGAGCTCACAGTATTTT
CASSQRSSQYF
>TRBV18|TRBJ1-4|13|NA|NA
TGTGCCAGCTCACCACGCCTCCGAGAAAAACTGTTTTTT
CASSPRLREKLFF
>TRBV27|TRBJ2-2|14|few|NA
TGTGCCAGCCGTGCGGGGTCTATGGTGGGGGAGCTGTTTTTT
CASRAGSMVGELFF
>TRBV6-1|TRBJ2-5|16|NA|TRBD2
TGTGCCAGCAGTGTTTCTAGCGGGAGTAAGCGGGAGACCCAGTACTTC
CASSVSSGSKRETQYF
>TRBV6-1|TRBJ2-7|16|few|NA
TGTGCCAGCAGTGACCCGGGGGGCTCTAGCTCCTACGAGCAGTACTTC
CASSDPGGSSSYEQYF
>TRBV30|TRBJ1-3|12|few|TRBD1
TGTGCTGTGACAGGGTTCGGAAACACCATATATTTT
CAVTGFGNTIYF
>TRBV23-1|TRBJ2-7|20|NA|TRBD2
TGCGCCAGCGCAGGGACAAGCGACGATCGGACTAGCGGGAACTCCTACGAGCAGTACTTC
CASAGTSDDRTSGNSYEQYF
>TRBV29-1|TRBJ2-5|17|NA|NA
TGCAGCGGTGCAATTATTACCGGGACCCAGCTTCGAGAGACCCAGTACTTC
CSGAIITGTQLRETQYF
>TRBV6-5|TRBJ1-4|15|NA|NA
TGTGCCAGCAGTTTCACAGGGCTCCTCGATGAAAAACTGTTTTTT
CASSFTGLLDEKLFF
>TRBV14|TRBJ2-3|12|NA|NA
TGTGCCAGCAGCCAAGCGCGGAATACGCAGTATTTT
CASSQARNTQYF
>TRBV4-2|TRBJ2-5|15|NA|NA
TGTGCCAGCAGCCAACGACTACAAGGGTTGGAGACCCAGTACTTC
CASSQRLQGLETQYF
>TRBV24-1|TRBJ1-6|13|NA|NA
TGTGCCACGGGCACAGGGAATAATTCACCCCTCCACTTT
CATGTGNNSPLHF